Below are 22 T cell receptor beta chains sequenced from a single sample in a study of shared clonotypes between healthy human individuals. Assay: immunoSEQ multiplex PCR; the TCRdb copy retains only in-frame clones and omits some. The sample includes fewer than 1 million clones, 95% to 97% seen only once; the top ten take around 0.25%. Terminally differentiated effector memory CD45RA+ cells were left out of the naive CD8 fraction, which was CD45RO-negative and positively selected for CCR7. The source material was naive CD8+ T cells sorted from blood. The receptors here all came from a man in his thirties or forties in good health.

The V call is TRBV13, the J call TRBJ2-2, with D hard to call. V was clipped by 2 bases and J by 0 bases, with 4 bases between them. CDR1 is PRHDT, CDR2 FYEKMQ, per germline (reference sequence). There are 14 residues in the CDR3. The DNA of the CDR3 is TGTGCCAGCAGCTTAAACGCGAACACCGGGGAGCTGTTTTTT. Protein: CASSLNANTGELFF.

The rearrangement joins TRBV7-9 to TRBJ2-3; D perhaps matches TRBD2 (5 bases). V was shortened by 5 bases and J by 5 bases, with 14 bases between the two germline ends. Germline CDR1 is SEHNR and CDR2 is FQNEAQ (reference sequence). CDR3 length equals 14 residues. The CDR3 DNA is TGTGCCAGCAGCCCGGACTGGTCTGGAGATACGCAGTATTTT. Its translation: CASSPDWSGDTQYF.

This rearrangement joins TRBV9 to TRBJ1-3, with 7 bases fitting TRBD1. Germline V gene sequence: CDR1 SGDLS, CDR2 YYNGEE. The V and J ends lost 6 bases and 2 bases, in that order; junction bases with no gene match: 8. This CDR3 spans 15 amino acids. For the CDR3, the DNA is TGTGCCAGCACACCCGTCGGACAGGCTGGAAACACCATATATTTT. The encoded protein is CASTPVGQAGNTIYF. Complete variable domain (other parts from reference TRBV9 and TRBJ1-3): DSGVTQTPKHLITATGQRVTLRCSPRSGDLSVYWYQQSLDQGLQFLIQYYNGEERAKGNILERFSAQQFPDLHSELNLSSLELGDSALYFCASTPVGQAGNTIYFGEGSWLTVV.

This chain connects TRBV7-8 to TRBJ2-1, with 12 nucleotides matching TRBD2. From germline, CDR1 is SGHVS and CDR2 FQNEAQ. The CDR3 is 18 amino acids. Trimming at V came to 4 bases and at J to 1 base, leaving 8 bases not matched to a gene. The CDR3 spells CASSSRTSGERSYNEQFF. The CDR3 DNA is TGTGCCAGCAGCTCCAGGACTAGCGGGGAAAGATCCTACAATGAGCAGTTCTTC.

The CDR3 sequence: CASSFLGQGEPEQYF. CDR3 in DNA: TGTGCCAGCAGTTTTTTGGGACAGGGAGAGCCCGAGCAGTACTTC. The chain carries TRBV28 and TRBJ2-7; 9 bases map to TRBD1. The CDR3 contains 15 residues. Germline V lookup: CDR1 MDHEN, CDR2 SYDVKM. The ends lost 3 bases at V and 6 bases at J; junction bases unmatched: 9.

The CDR3 region is CASSQDRAGTNTGELFF. Written as DNA, the CDR3 is TGCGCCAGCAGCCAAGATAGAGCAGGGACGAACACCGGGGAGCTGTTTTTT. The gene calls are TRBV4-3 and TRBJ2-2; the D gene is possibly TRBD1 (5 bases). CDR1 and CDR2 from the germline V gene are LGHNA and YSLEER. CDR3 size: 17 residues. V was pared by 0 bases and J by 0 bases, with 11 bases between.

The CDR3 nucleotides read TGTGCCACCTCGGGGAATGGCTGGATAGTTGCAGATACGCAGTATTTT. Encoded protein: CATSGNGWIVADTQYF. The V gene is TRBV7-9, the J gene TRBJ2-3, with a weak D call TRBD2 (5 bases). CDR1 and CDR2 from the germline V gene are SEHNR and FQNEAQ (reference sequence). The CDR3 has 16 residues. Between the trimmed V and J ends, which lost 10 bases and 4 bases, there was a span of 24 bases.

The chain joins TRBV5-1 to TRBJ2-1, with TRBD2 as a possible D gene (6 bases). With 1 base removed from V and 3 bases from J, the gap between germline ends came to 14 bases. The CDR3 sequence is 16 residues long. Per the germline V gene, CDR1 is SGHRS and CDR2 is YFSETQ. The CDR3 DNA is TGCGCCAGCAGCTTGTATGTGGGAGCGGGCTACAATGAGCAGTTCTTC. Translation gives CASSLYVGAGYNEQFF.

The chain carries TRBV7-8 and TRBJ2-7, with TRBD1 identical over 7 bases. The CDR3 spans 16 residues. The germline gives CDR1 SGHVS, CDR2 FQNEAQ. V was pared by 5 bases and J by 5 bases, with 15 bases of the junction left unmatched. The CDR3 nucleotides are TGTGCCAGCAGCCCAACTAGGACAGGATCGGGCGACGAGCAGTACTTC. It encodes CASSPTRTGSGDEQYF.

The chain is built from TRBV28 and TRBJ2-7; 10 bases line up with TRBD2. This CDR3 spans 16 amino acids. J gave up 6 bases and V 5 bases, and 13 bases lay outside the gene matches. Per germline, CDR1 MDHEN and CDR2 SYDVKM. The CDR3 here is CASSPSNGLAVGEQYF. As DNA, the CDR3 is TGTGCCAGCAGTCCCTCCAACGGACTAGCGGTCGGCGAGCAGTACTTC.

Details on this clone: Relative to the germline gene, one junction end is altered; a read error may explain this. The gene calls are TRBV10-2 and TRBJ2-7; D gene unclear. This CDR3 is 15 amino acids long. CDR1 is WSHSY, CDR2 SAAADI, per germline. This CDR3 reads CASSKSAVFSYEQYF. In DNA, the CDR3 is TGCGCCAGCAGTAAGTCGGCGGTCTTCTCCTACGAGCAGTACTTC.

The rearrangement links TRBV9 to TRBJ2-1, with 10 bases matching TRBD2. Per the germline V gene, CDR1 is SGDLS and CDR2 is YYNGEE. With 0 bases clipped from V and 1 base from J, the junction kept 7 bases outside the gene matches. This CDR3 has 18 amino acids. The DNA for the CDR3 is TGTGCCAGCAGCGTAGCGGCTAGCGGGAGTCTATCCTACAATGAGCAGTTCTTC. Translating gives CASSVAASGSLSYNEQFF.

The J gene is TRBJ2-3, the V gene TRBV29-1; possible D gene TRBD2, 5 bases. CDR3 length: 14 residues. CDR1 is SQVTM, CDR2 ANQGSEA, per germline. V was trimmed by 6 bases and J by 0 bases, leaving 13 bases between them. CDR3: CSVEDVESTDTQYF. For the CDR3, the DNA is TGCAGCGTGGAGGACGTGGAGAGCACAGATACGCAGTATTTT.

J is TRBJ2-3 and V is TRBV5-1, with 8 bases identical to TRBD1. Trimming at V came to 4 bases and at J to 0 bases, leaving 10 bases not matched to a gene. Germline V gene data show CDR1 as SGHRS and CDR2 as YFSETQ. The CDR3 has 17 amino acids. The CDR3 sequence: CASSLRRTGTSTDTQYF. DNA of the CDR3: TGCGCCAGCAGCCTGCGGAGGACAGGGACCAGCACAGATACGCAGTATTTT.

For the CDR3, the DNA is TGTGCCAGTAGTTACAGGGACTCGCGAAATCAGCCCCAGCATTTT. The encoded protein is CASSYRDSRNQPQHF. The chain has TRBV19 and TRBJ1-5; TRBD1 might be the D (6 bases). Trimming pared 5 bases from V and 4 bases from J, leaving 15 bases between. The CDR3 is 15 residues long. Germline values: CDR1 LNHDA, CDR2 SQIVND (reference sequence).

The chain uses TRBV7-2 and TRBJ2-2; D unresolved. This CDR3 region has 13 residues. The germline V and J ends were trimmed by 5 bases and 4 bases, with 8 bases remaining between them. Germline CDR1 reads SGHTA; CDR2 reads FQGNSA. The CDR3 here is CASSAIITGELFF. The CDR3 coding sequence is TGTGCCAGCAGCGCCATTATCACCGGGGAGCTGTTTTTT.

The J gene is TRBJ2-2, the V gene TRBV4-1, with D hard to call. CDR3 length equals 15 residues. Between the trimmed V and J ends, which lost 6 bases and 1 base, there was a span of 12 bases. CDR1 is MGHRA and CDR2 is YSYEKL in the germline V gene. CDR3 protein: CASRILAGNTGELFF. CDR3 coding DNA: TGCGCCAGCAGGATTTTGGCAGGGAACACCGGGGAGCTGTTTTTT.

The chain uses TRBV7-9 and TRBJ1-3; D is perhaps TRBD1 (5 bases). Germline V gives CDR1 SEHNR, CDR2 FQNEAQ (reference sequence). This CDR3 has 17 residues. Between the trimmed V and J ends, which lost 6 bases and 0 bases, there was a span of 18 bases. The CDR3 nucleotides are TGTGCCAGCAGTAACCTAGGGGAGCCAATCTCTGGAAACACCATATATTTT. This encodes CASSNLGEPISGNTIYF.

V is TRBV9 and J is TRBJ2-1; D may match TRBD1 or TRBD2 (5 bases each). The CDR3 contains 15 residues. The V and J ends lost 2 bases and 4 bases respectively, with 13 bases between them. Germline V gives CDR1 SGDLS, CDR2 YYNGEE. CDR3 DNA sequence: TGTGCCAGCAGCGTTTCCGGGACCTTATACAATGAGCAGTTCTTC. It is translated as CASSVSGTLYNEQFF.

The chain is built from TRBV7-9 and TRBJ2-3, with TRBD2 matching 8 bases. V was pared by 1 base and J by 0 bases, with 6 bases of the junction left unmatched. The germline gives CDR1 SEHNR, CDR2 FQNEAQ (reference sequence). CDR3 size: 17 residues. The DNA for the CDR3 is TGTGCCAGCAGCTTAGTTGAGACTAGCGAGAGCACAGATACGCAGTATTTT. This gives the protein CASSLVETSESTDTQYF.

The chain employs TRBV28 and TRBJ1-2; D might be TRBD1 (6 bases). The CDR3 covers 17 residues. Germline values: CDR1 MDHEN, CDR2 SYDVKM. V was trimmed by 5 bases and J by 2 bases, leaving 21 bases between them. The CDR3 nucleotides are TGTGCCAGCAGTCCACGGATGGACAGAATACCGAACTATGGCTACACCTTC. Translation gives CASSPRMDRIPNYGYTF.

The rearrangement links TRBV5-5 to TRBJ2-7, with 11 nucleotides matching TRBD1. Germline trimming cut 4 bases from V and 6 bases from J; bases unmatched to any gene: 12. The CDR3 consists of 16 residues. The germline V gene encodes CDR1 SGHKS and CDR2 YYEKEE (reference sequence). CDR3 coding DNA: TGTGCCAGCAGCCTAGAAGTCGGGACAGGGGGTTTCGAGCAGTACTTC. It yields the protein CASSLEVGTGGFEQYF. Variable domain in full (rest from reference TRBV5-5 and TRBJ2-7): DAGVTQSPTHLIKTRGQQVTLRCSPISGHKSVSWYQQVLGQGPQFIFQYYEKEERGRGNFPDRFSARQFPNYSSELNVNALLLGDSALYLCASSLEVGTGGFEQYFGPGTRLTVT.